This T cell receptor (beta chain) stems from a study of shared clonotypes between healthy human individuals. Study at large: Samples came from a couple of female and a few male donors aged 18 to 49.

Selected positively for CCR7 and CD45RO-negative, naive CD8 cells excluded terminally differentiated effector memory CD45RA+ cells. The test was conducted at deep level. Each PCR replicate from the sorted subsets contained around 0.2 ug DNA, which is about 30,000 T cell genomes. In the original analysis: Quality scores were absent from the junction-only immunoSEQ sequences, so filtering differed. Some clones are missing from TCRdb's copy, which holds only in-frame ones; the method was immunoSEQ multiplex PCR. From that table come the V and J calls and clone size; the DNA was used to work out D and trimming. The sample records hundreds of thousands of clones, 95% to 98% being singletons. This CDR3 contains 16 residues. The germline V gene has CDR1 LNHDA and CDR2 SQIVND (reference sequence). Trimming took off 6 bases at V and 0 bases at J, with 16 bases between the two ends.

The chain employs TRBV19 and TRBJ2-3, with TRBD1 as a possible D gene (6 bases). The receptor's source is a young man in good health. Sequenced sample: naive CD8+ T cells sorted from blood. CDR3 sequence reads: CASSPFGTSSTDTQYF. CDR3 DNA: TGTGCCAGTAGCCCTTTCGGGACATCAAGCACAGATACGCAGTATTTT. The whole variable domain, filled in from reference TRBV19 and TRBJ2-3, reads DGGITQSPKYLFRKEGQNVTLSCEQNLNHDAMYWYRQDPGQGLRLIYYSQIVNDFQKGDIAEGYSVSREKKESFPLTVTSAQKNPTAFYLCASSPFGTSSTDTQYFGPGTRLTVL.